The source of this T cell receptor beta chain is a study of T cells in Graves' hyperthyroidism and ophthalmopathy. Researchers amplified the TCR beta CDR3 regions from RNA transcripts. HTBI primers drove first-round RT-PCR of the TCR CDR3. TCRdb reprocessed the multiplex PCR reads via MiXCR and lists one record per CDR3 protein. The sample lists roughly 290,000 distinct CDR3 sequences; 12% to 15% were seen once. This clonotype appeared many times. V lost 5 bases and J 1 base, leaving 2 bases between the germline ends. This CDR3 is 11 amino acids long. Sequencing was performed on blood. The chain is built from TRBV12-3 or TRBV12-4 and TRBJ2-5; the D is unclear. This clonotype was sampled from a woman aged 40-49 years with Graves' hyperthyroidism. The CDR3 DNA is TGTGCCAGCAGTATCCAAGAGACCCAGTACTTC. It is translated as CASSIQETQYF.